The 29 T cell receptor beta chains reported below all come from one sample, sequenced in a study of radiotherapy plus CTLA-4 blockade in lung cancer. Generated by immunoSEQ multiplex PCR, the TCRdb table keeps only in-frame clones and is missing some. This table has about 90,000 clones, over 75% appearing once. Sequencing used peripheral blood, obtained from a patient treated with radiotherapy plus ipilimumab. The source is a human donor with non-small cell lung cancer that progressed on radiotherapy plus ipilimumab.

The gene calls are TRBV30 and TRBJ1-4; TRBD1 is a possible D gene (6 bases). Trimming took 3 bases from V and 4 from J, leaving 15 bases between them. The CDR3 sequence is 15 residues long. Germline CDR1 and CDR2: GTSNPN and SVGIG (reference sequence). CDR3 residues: CAWRTPTGFNEKLFF. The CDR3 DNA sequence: TGTGCCTGGAGGACACCGACAGGCTTTAATGAAAAACTGTTTTTT.

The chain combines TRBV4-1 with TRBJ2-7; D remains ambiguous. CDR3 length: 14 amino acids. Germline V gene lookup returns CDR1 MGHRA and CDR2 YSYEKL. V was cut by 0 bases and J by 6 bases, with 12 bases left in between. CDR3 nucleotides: TGCGCCAGCAGCCAAGAAATCTACTTTGGCGAGCAGTACTTC. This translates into CASSQEIYFGEQYF.

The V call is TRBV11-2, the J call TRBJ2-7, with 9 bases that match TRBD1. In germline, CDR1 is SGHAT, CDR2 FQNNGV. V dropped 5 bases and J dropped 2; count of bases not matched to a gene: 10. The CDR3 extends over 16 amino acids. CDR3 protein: CASSGFGTGFTYEQYF. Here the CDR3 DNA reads TGTGCCAGCAGCGGGTTCGGGACAGGGTTCACCTACGAGCAGTACTTC.

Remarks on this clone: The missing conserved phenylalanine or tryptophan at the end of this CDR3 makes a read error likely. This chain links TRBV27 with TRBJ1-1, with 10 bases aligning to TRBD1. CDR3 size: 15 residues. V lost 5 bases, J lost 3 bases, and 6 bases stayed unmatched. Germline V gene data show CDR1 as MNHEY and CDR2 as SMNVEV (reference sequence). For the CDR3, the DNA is TGTGCCAGCAGTCTCCGGGACAGGGGTGACACTGAAGCTTTCCTT. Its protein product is CASSLRDRGDTEAFL.

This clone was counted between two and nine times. The CDR3 DNA reads TGTGCCCCCCGGGACGGACTAAATTCACCCCTCCACTTT. Amino acid sequence: CAPRDGLNSPLHF. The chain has TRBV6-4 and TRBJ1-6; maybe TRBD1 (5 bases). Per the germline V gene, CDR1 is MRHNA and CDR2 is SNTAGT. Deletions cut 11 bases from V and 7 bases from J, with 15 bases between. The CDR3 runs 13 residues.

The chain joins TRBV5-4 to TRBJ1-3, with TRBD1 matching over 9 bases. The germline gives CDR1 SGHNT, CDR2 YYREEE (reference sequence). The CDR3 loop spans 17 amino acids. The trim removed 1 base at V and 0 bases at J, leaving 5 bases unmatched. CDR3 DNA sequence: TGTGCCAGCAGCTTGACAGGGGGCCACCTCTCTGGAAACACCATATATTTT. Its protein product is CASSLTGGHLSGNTIYF.

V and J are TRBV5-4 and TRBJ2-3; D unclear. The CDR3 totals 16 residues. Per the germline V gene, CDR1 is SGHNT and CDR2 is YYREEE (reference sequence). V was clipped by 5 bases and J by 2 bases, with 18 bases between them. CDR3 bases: TGTGCCAGCAGATACGGACGGAAGAAAAACACAGATACGCAGTATTTT. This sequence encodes CASRYGRKKNTDTQYF.

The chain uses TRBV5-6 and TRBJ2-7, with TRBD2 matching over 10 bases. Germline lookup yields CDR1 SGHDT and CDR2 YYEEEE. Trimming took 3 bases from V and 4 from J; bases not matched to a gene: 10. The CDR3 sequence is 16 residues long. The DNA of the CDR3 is TGTGCCAGCAGCTCTGCCCTAGCGGGAGAATTGTACGAGCAGTACTTC. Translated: CASSSALAGELYEQYF.

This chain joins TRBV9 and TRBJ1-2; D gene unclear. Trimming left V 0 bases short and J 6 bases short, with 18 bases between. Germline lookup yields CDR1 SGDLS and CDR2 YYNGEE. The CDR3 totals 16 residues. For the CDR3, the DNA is TGTGCCAGCAGCGTAGACCCAGAGTTAAGCCTGAATGGCTACACCTTC. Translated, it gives CASSVDPELSLNGYTF.

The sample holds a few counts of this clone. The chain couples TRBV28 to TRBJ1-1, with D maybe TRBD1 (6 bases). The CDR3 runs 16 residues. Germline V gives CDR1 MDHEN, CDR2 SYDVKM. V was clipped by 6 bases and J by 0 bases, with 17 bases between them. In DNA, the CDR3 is TGTGCCAGCAGCCGTCCCGGGACATATATGAACACTGAAGCTTTCTTT. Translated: CASSRPGTYMNTEAFF.

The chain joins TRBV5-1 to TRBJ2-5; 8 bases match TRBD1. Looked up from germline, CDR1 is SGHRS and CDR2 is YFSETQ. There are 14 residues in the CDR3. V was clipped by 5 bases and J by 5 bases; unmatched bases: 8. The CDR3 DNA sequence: TGCGCCAGCAGAGGACAGGGTGGATGGGAGACCCAGTACTTC. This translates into CASRGQGGWETQYF.

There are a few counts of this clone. CDR3 region: CASSSARRGTGELFF. The CDR3 DNA reads as TGTGCCAGCAGTTCAGCCAGGCGGGGCACCGGGGAGCTGTTTTTT. The V gene is TRBV6-5, the J gene TRBJ2-2; D may be TRBD2 (6 bases). V was clipped by 4 bases and J by 4 bases, with 13 bases between them. Germline-derived CDR1 and CDR2 are MNHEY and SVGAGI. The CDR3 is 15 amino acids.

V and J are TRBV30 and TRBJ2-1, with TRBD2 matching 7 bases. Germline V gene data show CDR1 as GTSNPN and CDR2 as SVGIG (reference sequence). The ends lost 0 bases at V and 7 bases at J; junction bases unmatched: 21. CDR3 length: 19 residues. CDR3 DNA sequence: TGTGCCTGGAGTGTACGACGCGGGAGACACCTGAACCCAGCTAATGAGCAGTTCTTC. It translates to CAWSVRRGRHLNPANEQFF.

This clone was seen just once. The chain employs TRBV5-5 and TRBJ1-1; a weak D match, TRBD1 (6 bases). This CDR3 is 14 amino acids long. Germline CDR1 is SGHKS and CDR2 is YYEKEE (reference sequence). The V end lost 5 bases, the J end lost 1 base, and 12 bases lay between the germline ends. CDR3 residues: CASRVNRENTEAFF. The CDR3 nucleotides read TGTGCCAGCAGGGTGAACAGGGAGAACACTGAAGCTTTCTTT.

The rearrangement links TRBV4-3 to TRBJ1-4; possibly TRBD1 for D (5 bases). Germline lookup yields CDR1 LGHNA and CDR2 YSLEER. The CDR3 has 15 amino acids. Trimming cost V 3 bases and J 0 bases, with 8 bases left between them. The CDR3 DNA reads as TGCGCCAGCAGCCAGGGGCGTACAACTAATGAAAAACTGTTTTTT. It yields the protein CASSQGRTTNEKLFF.

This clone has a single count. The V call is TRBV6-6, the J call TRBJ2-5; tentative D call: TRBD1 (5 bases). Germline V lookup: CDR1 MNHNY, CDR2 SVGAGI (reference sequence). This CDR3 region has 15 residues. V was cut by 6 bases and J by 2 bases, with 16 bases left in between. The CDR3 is CASRVGLGPQETQYF. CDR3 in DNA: TGTGCCAGCAGAGTGGGATTGGGGCCACAAGAGACCCAGTACTTC.

Here the CDR3 DNA reads TGTGCCAGTAGTGAGGGGACTCTGCGGGAGACCCAGTACTTC. It is translated as CASSEGTLRETQYF. V and J are TRBV19 and TRBJ2-5, with D possibly being TRBD2 (6 bases). The CDR3 contains 14 residues. Trimming took 5 bases from V and 5 from J, leaving 15 bases between them. Germline CDR1 LNHDA, CDR2 SQIVND (reference sequence).

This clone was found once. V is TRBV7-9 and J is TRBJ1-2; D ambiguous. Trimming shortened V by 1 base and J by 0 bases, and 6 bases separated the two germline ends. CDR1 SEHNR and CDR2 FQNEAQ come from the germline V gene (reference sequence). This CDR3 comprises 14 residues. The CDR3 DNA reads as TGTGCCAGCAGCTTAGTGGTAGCTAACTATGGCTACACCTTC. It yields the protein CASSLVVANYGYTF.

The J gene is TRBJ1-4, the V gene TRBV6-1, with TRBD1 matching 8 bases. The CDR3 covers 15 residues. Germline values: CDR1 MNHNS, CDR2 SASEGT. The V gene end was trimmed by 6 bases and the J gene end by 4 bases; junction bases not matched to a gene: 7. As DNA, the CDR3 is TGTGCCAGCAGGGTCGGACAGGGCGTTAATGAAAAACTGTTTTTT. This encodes CASRVGQGVNEKLFF.

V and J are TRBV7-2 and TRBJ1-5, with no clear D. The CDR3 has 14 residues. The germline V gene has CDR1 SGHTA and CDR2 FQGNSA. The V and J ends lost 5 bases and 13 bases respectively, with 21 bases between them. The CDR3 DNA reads TGTGCCAGCAGCCCAGCGCTAGGCCCTAGGGCACAGCATTTT. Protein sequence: CASSPALGPRAQHF.

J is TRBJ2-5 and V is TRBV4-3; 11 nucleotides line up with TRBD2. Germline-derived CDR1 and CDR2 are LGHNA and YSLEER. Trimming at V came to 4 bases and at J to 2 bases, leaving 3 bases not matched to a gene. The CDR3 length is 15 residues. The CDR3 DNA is TGCGCCAGCAGCCTAGCGGGGGGGATTCAAGAGACCCAGTACTTC. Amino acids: CASSLAGGIQETQYF.

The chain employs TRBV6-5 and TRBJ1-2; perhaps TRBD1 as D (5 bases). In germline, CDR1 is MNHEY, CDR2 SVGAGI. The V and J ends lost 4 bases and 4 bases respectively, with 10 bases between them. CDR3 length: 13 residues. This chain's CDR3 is CASSSGRGYGYTF. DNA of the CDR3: TGTGCCAGCAGTTCGGGAAGGGGCTATGGCTACACCTTC.

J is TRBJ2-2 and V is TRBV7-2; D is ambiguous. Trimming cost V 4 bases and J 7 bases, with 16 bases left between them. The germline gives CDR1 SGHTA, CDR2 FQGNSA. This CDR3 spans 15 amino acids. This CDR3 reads CASSSPTGNRGELFF. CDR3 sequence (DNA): TGTGCCAGCAGCTCCCCAACTGGTAATCGCGGGGAGCTGTTTTTT.

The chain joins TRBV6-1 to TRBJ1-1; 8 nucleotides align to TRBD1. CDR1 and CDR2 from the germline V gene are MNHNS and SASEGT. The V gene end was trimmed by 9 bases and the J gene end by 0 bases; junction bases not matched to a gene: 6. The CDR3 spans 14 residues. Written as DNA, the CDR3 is TGTGCCAGTCGGACAGGGAGGCTGAACACTGAAGCTTTCTTT. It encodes CASRTGRLNTEAFF.

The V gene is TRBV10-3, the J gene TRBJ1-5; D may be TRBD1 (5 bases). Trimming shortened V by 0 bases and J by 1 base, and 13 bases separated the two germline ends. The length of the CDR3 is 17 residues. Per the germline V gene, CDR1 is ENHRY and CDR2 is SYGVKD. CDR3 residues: CAISESPGRWSNQPQHF. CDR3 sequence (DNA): TGTGCCATCAGTGAGTCGCCAGGGCGGTGGAGCAATCAGCCCCAGCATTTT.

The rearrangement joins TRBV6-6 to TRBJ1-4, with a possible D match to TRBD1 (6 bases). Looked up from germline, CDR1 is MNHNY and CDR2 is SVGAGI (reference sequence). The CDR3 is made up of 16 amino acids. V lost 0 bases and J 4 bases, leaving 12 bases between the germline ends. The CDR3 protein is CASSYSEGDDNEKLFF. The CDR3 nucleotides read TGTGCCAGCAGTTACTCGGAGGGGGACGATAATGAAAAACTGTTTTTT.

The CDR3 protein is CASSYSGTGTYGYTF. The CDR3, as DNA: TGTGCCAGCAGTTACTCCGGGACAGGGACCTATGGCTACACCTTC. The V and J genes are TRBV6-5 and TRBJ1-2, with 9 positions matching TRBD1. There are 15 residues in the CDR3. Germline lookup yields CDR1 MNHEY and CDR2 SVGAGI. The trim removed 0 bases at V and 4 bases at J, leaving 3 bases unmatched.

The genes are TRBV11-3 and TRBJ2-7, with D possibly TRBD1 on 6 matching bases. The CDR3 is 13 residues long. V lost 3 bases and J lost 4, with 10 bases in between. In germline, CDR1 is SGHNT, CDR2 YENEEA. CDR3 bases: TGTGCCAGCAGCTTTGGGGGCGGGTACGAGCAGTACTTC. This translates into CASSFGGGYEQYF.

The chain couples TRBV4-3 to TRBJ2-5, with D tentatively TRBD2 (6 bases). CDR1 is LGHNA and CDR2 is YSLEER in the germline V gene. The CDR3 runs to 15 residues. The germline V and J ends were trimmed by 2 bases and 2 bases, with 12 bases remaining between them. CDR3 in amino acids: CASSQTPGSQETQYF. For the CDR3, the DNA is TGCGCCAGCAGCCAAACACCCGGGAGTCAAGAGACCCAGTACTTC.